The clone carrying this T cell receptor (beta chain) was detected only a few times. Its specificity is unknown. The source of the sample is a study of identical twins. Notes on the study in general: Beta out-of-frame sequences showed weaker excess twin sharing. Models underestimated how often monozygotic twins shared out-of-frame TCR alpha.

Each CDR3 protein is one row after TCRdb ran MiXCR on the 5' RACE reads. The sample lists approximately 500,000 distinct CDR3 sequences; roughly 24% were seen once. The same data also went into a second study, on T cells expressing NK-cell markers. As reported in that work: Questions lingered over whether expanded NKG2C+ T cell clones were HCMV-specific.

What was sequenced was CD4+ T cells sorted from blood. This receptor was identified in a woman aged 18 to 35 in good health.

CDR3 coding DNA: TGCAGTGCTAAATCACAGGGATCCTACAATGAGCAGTTCTTC. Translation gives CSAKSQGSYNEQFF. V is TRBV20-1 and J is TRBJ2-1; D possibly corresponds to TRBD1 (6 bases). Germline V CDR1 and CDR2: DFQATT, SNEGSKA (reference sequence). The V and J ends lost 4 bases and 1 base respectively, with 11 bases between them. CDR3 length equals 14 residues.